This T cell receptor beta chain emerged from a study of CD8 T cells in ankylosing spondylitis. Overall study findings and caveats: As reported, disease-linked clones showed significant enrichment in matched ankylosing spondylitis synovial fluid. Previously reported in reactive arthritis synovial fluid and blood were some of the motif variants. Ankylosing spondylitis blood appeared to be characterized by a TCR beta motif of about eight highly homologous variants.

Germline CDR1 and CDR2: LNHDA and SQIVND (reference sequence). V shed 5 bases and J shed 2 bases, with 12 bases lying between them. The CDR3 is 15 amino acids. Turning to this clonotype: Its antigen is currently unknown.

TCRdb analysed the 5' RACE reads with MiXCR anew, one entry per CDR3 protein. The sample comprises 150,000 to 200,000 distinct CDR3 sequences, approximately 20% of which are singletons, and over 7% rests with the top ten. The chain uses TRBV19 and TRBJ2-2; D might be TRBD1 (5 bases). The clonotype originates from a male donor with ankylosing spondylitis or in good health (not recorded which). Sequenced input: blood, either unsorted or a sorted T cell fraction (not recorded which). CDR3 DNA: TGTGCCAGTAGTCCGCCAGGACACAACACCGGGGAGCTGTTTTTT. Residues: CASSPPGHNTGELFF. The whole variable domain, remainder taken from reference TRBV19 and TRBJ2-2, is DGGITQSPKYLFRKEGQNVTLSCEQNLNHDAMYWYRQDPGQGLRLIYYSQIVNDFQKGDIAEGYSVSREKKESFPLTVTSAQKNPTAFYLCASSPPGHNTGELFFGEGSRLTVL.